This T cell receptor beta chain was identified during a study of control samples from healthy donors and cancer patients (dated by TCRdb to about 2020). Counted from cysteine to phenylalanine, this CDR3 has 15 amino acids. Left in the record is the CDR3 DNA by itself, 45 bases read in frame from the first base. The V and J ends are trimmed by 4 bases and 3 bases, leaving 14 bases between them. For CDR1 and CDR2, the germline V gene lists KGHDR and SFDVKD. Libraries were built with the immunoSEQ multiplex PCR assay. This immuneACCESS table, as held by TCRdb, lists in-frame sequences with V and J called but not all clones. Of the missing ones, under half trace to an unresolved V gene in checked studies; the others have no known cause. The table for this sample lists under 150,000 clones; around 87% of them were counted only once. The top ten hold more than 8% of the sample. This clone was counted once. Its specific antigen is unknown. No much larger clonotype is one base removed from it; base qualities were not supplied.

The sequence links TRBV24-1 to TRBJ2-5, with the identity of the D gene unclear. Material for sequencing was blood. This sequence originates from a man aged 40-55 years in good health. The DNA reads TGTGCCACCAGTGACCCGAGAAGGACGGAAGAGACCCAGTACTTC. Translated, it reads CATSDPRRTEETQYF.